One and the same sample provided the 5 T cell receptor beta chains below, sequenced in a study of CD8+ T cells in alopecia areata. After isolation, RNA underwent reverse transcription to generate cDNA as the sequencing template. The protocol was immunoSEQ multiplex PCR, while the TCRdb copy is restricted to in-frame clones and leaves out a portion. The data show about 140,000 clones, with 51% seen just once and 0.95% to 1% held by the top ten. This material consisted of CD4+ T cells sorted from blood, taken at week 0. The receptor set was obtained from a human donor with alopecia areata.

This clone came up many times. This chain joins TRBV4-1 and TRBJ2-2; D ambiguous. Germline assignment: CDR1 MGHRA and CDR2 YSYEKL. V shed 1 base and J shed 4 bases, with 7 bases lying between them. The CDR3 covers 14 residues. The CDR3 coding sequence is TGCGCCAGCAGCCAAGGACACCTCACCGGGGAGCTGTTTTTT. Translated, it gives CASSQGHLTGELFF.

The rearrangement joins TRBV29-1 to TRBJ1-1; a possible D gene is TRBD1 (6 bases). The CDR3 loop spans 13 amino acids. V was clipped by 7 bases and J by 1 base, with 13 bases between them. In germline, CDR1 is SQVTM, CDR2 ANQGSEA. DNA of the CDR3: TGCAGCGCGTCCGACAGGCGGAACACTGAAGCTTTCTTT. Translated, it gives CSASDRRNTEAFF. Together with reference TRBV29-1 and TRBJ1-1, the CDR3 gives the full variable domain: SAVISQKPSRDICQRGTSLTIQCQVDSQVTMMFWYRQQPGQSLTLIATANQGSEATYESGFVIDKFPISRPNLTFSTLTVSNMSPEDSSIYLCSASDRRNTEAFFGQGTRLTVV.

Only a few counts were recorded for this clone. The gene calls are TRBV6-6 and TRBJ1-5; 8 nucleotides line up with TRBD1. This CDR3 has 14 amino acids. Germline V gene sequence: CDR1 MNHNY, CDR2 SVGAGI (reference sequence). After removal of 6 bases from V and 2 bases from J, the junction contained 3 bases not matched to a gene. The chain's CDR3 is CASRDRAGNQPQHF. The CDR3 DNA follows: TGTGCCAGCAGGGACAGGGCGGGCAATCAGCCCCAGCATTTT.

This clone was observed a handful of times. The V and J genes are TRBV29-1 and TRBJ2-1; D call uncertain. Germline lookup yields CDR1 SQVTM and CDR2 ANQGSEA. There are 13 residues in the CDR3. With 1 base removed from V and 4 bases from J, the gap between germline ends came to 8 bases. DNA for the CDR3: TGCAGCGTTGAAGGGGAACAGTACAATGAGCAGTTCTTC. It yields the protein CSVEGEQYNEQFF.

A word on this clone: The sample carries other DNA sequences with the same CDR3. The chain combines TRBV7-9 with TRBJ1-5; possible D gene TRBD1, 5 bases. Germline CDR1 is SEHNR and CDR2 is FQNEAQ (reference sequence). There are 13 residues in the CDR3. The germline V and J ends were trimmed by 5 bases and 2 bases, with 7 bases remaining between them. CDR3 in amino acids: CASSRDGNQPQHF. In nucleotides, the CDR3 is TGTGCCAGCAGCCGGGACGGCAATCAGCCCCAGCATTTT.